A selection of T cell receptor beta chains follows, all from one sample in a study of T cell responses to AZD1222 COVID-19 vaccine. Using immunoSEQ multiplex PCR, the repertoire was profiled, and TCRdb retains in-frame clones only, with some absent. The data hold some 64,000 clones, with roughly 70% observed a single time. Material: peripheral blood, obtained on day 0 of AZD1222 vaccination. The receptors were gathered from an adult in good health. CDR3s include the opening cysteine and the closing phenylalanine or tryptophan. A D gene is named only where the DNA matches it firmly. Clone size appears in some rows only: once, few, many, or a class for an expanded clone.

J gene,V gene,clone size,D gene,CDR3 protein,CDR3 DNA
TRBJ2-7,TRBV11-2,NA,TRBD1,CASSYRDRAHEQYF,TGTGCCAGCAGCTACCGGGACAGGGCTCATGAGCAGTACTTC
TRBJ2-7,TRBV27,NA,NA,CASSSPGSSYEQYF,TGTGCCAGCAGTTCCCCGGGAAGCTCCTACGAGCAGTACTTC
TRBJ2-7,TRBV5-1,few,TRBD1,CASRTGTGSSYEQYF,TGCGCCAGCAGGACCGGGACAGGGAGCTCCTACGAGCAGTACTTC
TRBJ1-1,TRBV12-3/TRBV12-4,NA,NA,CASSLESTEAFF,TGTGCCAGCAGTTTAGAAAGCACTGAAGCTTTCTTT
TRBJ1-2,TRBV28,NA,TRBD1,CASRADRVGGYTF,TGTGCCAGCAGGGCAGACAGGGTCGGTGGCTACACCTTC
TRBJ2-2,TRBV10-3,NA,NA,CAISESGVGELFF,TGTGCCATCAGTGAGTCGGGAGTCGGGGAGCTGTTTTTT
TRBJ2-7,TRBV18,NA,TRBD1,CASSPSTGGSSSYEQYF,TGTGCCAGCTCACCATCGACAGGGGGTTCAAGCTCCTACGAGCAGTACTTC
TRBJ2-1,TRBV4-2,NA,TRBD2,CASSLGTSVDEQFF,TGTGCCAGCAGCTTAGGGACTAGTGTCGATGAGCAGTTCTTC
TRBJ2-6,TRBV18,few,TRBD1,CASSPTPGTGVGANVLTF,TGTGCCAGCTCACCAACCCCCGGGACAGGGGTCGGGGCCAACGTCCTGACTTTC
TRBJ2-7,TRBV28,NA,TRBD1,CASSVGTGFYEQYF,TGTGCCAGCAGTGTAGGGACAGGGTTTTACGAGCAGTACTTC
TRBJ1-1,TRBV4-1,medium-sized,NA,CASSPEAGARRTEAFF,TGCGCCAGCAGCCCAGAGGCGGGGGCGCGGAGAACTGAAGCTTTCTTT
TRBJ1-5,TRBV6-5,NA,NA,CASTPGASNQPQHF,TGTGCCAGCACCCCGGGGGCGAGCAATCAGCCCCAGCATTTT
TRBJ1-2,TRBV12-3/TRBV12-4,NA,TRBD1,CASTQTGGYGYTF,TGTGCCAGCACCCAGACAGGGGGATATGGCTACACCTTC
TRBJ2-7,TRBV21-1,NA,NA,CASRSWEQYF,TGTGCCAGCAGGTCCTGGGAGCAGTACTTC
TRBJ1-2,TRBV24-1,few,NA,CATSDYRFGYTF,TGTGCCACCAGTGATTACAGATTCGGCTACACCTTC
TRBJ1-6,TRBV7-2,once,NA,CASSPAGLSPLHF,TGTGCCAGCAGCCCCGCCGGGTTATCACCCCTCCACTTT
TRBJ2-7,TRBV12-5,NA,TRBD1,CASGLGQGTVYEQYF,TGTGCTAGTGGTTTGGGACAGGGCACGGTCTACGAGCAGTACTTC
TRBJ2-7,TRBV30,NA,NA,CAWSVRLSYEQYF,TGTGCCTGGAGTGTACGACTCTCCTACGAGCAGTACTTC
TRBJ1-4,TRBV7-9,NA,TRBD1,CASSRTGVQEKLFF,TGTGCCAGCAGCCGGACAGGGGTGCAGGAAAAACTGTTTTTT
TRBJ1-4,TRBV3-1/TRBV3-2,NA,NA,CASSQEYEKLFF,TGTGCCAGCAGCCAAGAATACGAAAAACTGTTTTTT
TRBJ2-7,TRBV29-1,NA,TRBD1,CSVTRDSAEQYF,TGCAGCGTTACCCGGGACAGTGCCGAGCAGTACTTC
TRBJ1-1,TRBV28,NA,NA,CASSIQRTEAFF,TGTGCCAGCAGTATCCAGCGGACTGAAGCTTTCTTT
TRBJ2-7,TRBV4-2,NA,TRBD1,CASSQEDRSYEQYF,TGTGCCAGCAGCCAAGAGGACAGGTCCTACGAGCAGTACTTC
TRBJ2-1,TRBV5-4,NA,NA,CASTSLRSGEKNEQFF,TGTGCCAGCACCTCTTTAAGGTCAGGGGAAAAAAATGAGCAGTTCTTC
TRBJ2-3,TRBV7-8,NA,TRBD2,CASSLLAGGPDTQYF,TGTGCCAGCAGCCTACTAGCGGGGGGCCCAGATACGCAGTATTTT
TRBJ1-6,TRBV7-2,few,NA,CASSLVKDSSYNSPLHF,TGTGCCAGCAGCTTAGTTAAGGACAGCTCCTATAATTCACCCCTCCACTTT
TRBJ2-1,TRBV19,NA,TRBD2,CASSPGGAPYNEQLF,TGTGCCAGTAGTCCGGGGGGGGCCCCCTACAATGAGCAGCTCTTC
TRBJ2-7,TRBV4-2,NA,NA,CASSQEEGLPYEQYF,TGTGCCAGCAGCCAAGAGGAGGGACTCCCCTACGAGCAGTACTTC
TRBJ1-2,TRBV4-3,NA,NA,CASSQDTGRDGYTF,TGCGCCAGCAGCCAAGATACAGGGAGAGATGGCTACACCTTC
TRBJ2-2,TRBV5-5,NA,NA,CASTWADTGELFF,TGTGCCAGCACCTGGGCAGACACCGGGGAGCTGTTTTTT
TRBJ1-4,TRBV5-6,NA,TRBD1,CASSFGTGNEKLFF,TGTGCCAGCAGCTTCGGGACAGGGAATGAAAAACTGTTTTTT
TRBJ1-2,TRBV7-8,few,NA,CASSPAVNYGYTF,TGTGCCAGCAGCCCCGCCGTTAACTATGGCTACACCTTC
TRBJ2-3,TRBV18,NA,NA,CASSPPGRDTQYF,TGTGCCAGCTCGCCTCCAGGGAGGGATACGCAGTATTTT
TRBJ2-1,TRBV2,NA,NA,CASSEGNRRYNEQFF,TGTGCCAGCAGTGAAGGTAACCGCCGGTACAATGAGCAGTTCTTC
TRBJ2-3,TRBV12-5,few,NA,CASGLGQSSTDTQYF,TGTGCTAGTGGTTTGGGGCAGAGTAGCACAGATACGCAGTATTTT
TRBJ2-7,TRBV27,NA,NA,CASSLQGLGVYEQYF,TGTGCCAGCAGTTTACAGGGGCTCGGAGTCTACGAGCAGTACTTC
TRBJ2-7,TRBV19,NA,NA,CASAIGLTYEQYF,TGTGCCAGTGCGATCGGTCTGACCTACGAGCAGTACTTC
TRBJ2-1,TRBV7-8,NA,TRBD2,CASSRMGLAGDNEQFF,TGTGCCAGCAGCAGAATGGGACTAGCGGGGGACAATGAGCAGTTCTTC
TRBJ2-1,TRBV7-9,NA,NA,CASSLVGSGMSSYNEQFF,TGTGCCAGCAGCTTAGTGGGCAGCGGCATGAGCTCCTACAATGAGCAGTTCTTC